This TCR beta chain appears in the sequencing data of a study of shared clonotypes between healthy human individuals. Original methodology: Without quality scores, immunoSEQ junctional reads could not be filtered like full-length reads. The method was immunoSEQ multiplex PCR; TCRdb's version includes in-frame clones alone and lacks a portion of them. The V and J calls and clone size come from that table; D and trimming were worked out from the DNA. Counted here are over a million clones, 97% to 99% occurring once; the ten biggest clones make up roughly 0.36%. CDR1 is MDHEN, CDR2 SYDVKM, per germline. The CDR3 spans 15 residues. Trimming pared 5 bases from V and 6 bases from J, leaving 17 bases between.

The source of this sequence is a man aged 25-40 years in good health. The chain employs TRBV28 and TRBJ2-1; D unresolved. Sequencing was done on a sample of naive CD4+ T cells sorted from blood. Noted subset: CD45RA+ positively selected. CDR3 DNA sequence: TGTGCCAGCAGTCCAGCTCGTCAGAGGTTCAATGAGCAGTTCTTC. It is translated as CASSPARQRFNEQFF. Complete variable domain (other parts from reference TRBV28 and TRBJ2-1): DVKVTQSSRYLVKRTGEKVFLECVQDMDHENMFWYRQDPGLGLRLIYFSYDVKMKEKGDIPEGYSVSREKKERFSLILESASTNQTSMYLCASSPARQRFNEQFFGPGTRLTVL.